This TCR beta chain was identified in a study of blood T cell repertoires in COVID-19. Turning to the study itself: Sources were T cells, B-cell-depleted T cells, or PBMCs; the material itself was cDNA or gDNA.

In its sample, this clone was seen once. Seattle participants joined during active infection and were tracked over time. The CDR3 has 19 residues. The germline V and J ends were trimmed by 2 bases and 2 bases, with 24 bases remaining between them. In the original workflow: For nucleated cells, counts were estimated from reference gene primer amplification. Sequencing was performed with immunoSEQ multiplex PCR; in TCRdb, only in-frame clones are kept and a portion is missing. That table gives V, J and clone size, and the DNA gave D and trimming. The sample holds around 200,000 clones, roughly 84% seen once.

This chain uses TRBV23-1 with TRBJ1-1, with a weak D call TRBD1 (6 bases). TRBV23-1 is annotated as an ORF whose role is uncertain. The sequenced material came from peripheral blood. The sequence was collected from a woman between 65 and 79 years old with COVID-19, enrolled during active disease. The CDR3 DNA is TGCGCCAGCAGTCAAAGGACAGCCTTCGATCCTTTCATTAACACTGAAGCTTTCTTT. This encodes CASSQRTAFDPFINTEAFF.